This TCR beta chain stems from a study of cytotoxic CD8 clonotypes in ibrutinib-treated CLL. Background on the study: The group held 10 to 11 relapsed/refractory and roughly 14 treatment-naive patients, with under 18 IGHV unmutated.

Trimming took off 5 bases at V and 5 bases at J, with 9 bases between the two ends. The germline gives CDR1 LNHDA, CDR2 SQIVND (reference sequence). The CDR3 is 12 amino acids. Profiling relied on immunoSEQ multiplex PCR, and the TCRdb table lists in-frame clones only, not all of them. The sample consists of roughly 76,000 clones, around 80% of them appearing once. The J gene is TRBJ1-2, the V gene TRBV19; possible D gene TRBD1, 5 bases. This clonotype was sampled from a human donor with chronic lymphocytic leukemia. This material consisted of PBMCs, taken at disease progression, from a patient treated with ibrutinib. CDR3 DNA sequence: TGTGCCAGTAGTGCAGGGCGGTATGGCTACACCTTC. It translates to CASSAGRYGYTF. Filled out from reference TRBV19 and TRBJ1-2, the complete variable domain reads DGGITQSPKYLFRKEGQNVTLSCEQNLNHDAMYWYRQDPGQGLRLIYYSQIVNDFQKGDIAEGYSVSREKKESFPLTVTSAQKNPTAFYLCASSAGRYGYTFGSGTRLTVV.